Listed below are T cell receptor beta chains from one sample, sequenced in a study of blood T cell repertoires in COVID-19. Measured with immunoSEQ multiplex PCR; TCRdb has only the in-frame clones, and not every one. Of around 280,000 clones in the sample, around 85% were seen once. The specimen sequenced was peripheral blood. All receptors derive from a woman aged 25 to 45 who had recovered from COVID-19. Both conserved end residues are part of each CDR3. The D gene is left open where the match is weak. Clone size is not always given. Where it is, it says once, few, many or a class for expanded clones.

D	J	size	V	CDR3	DNA
-	TRBJ1-2	-	TRBV3-1/TRBV3-2	CASSQDDRGYGYTF	TGTGCCAGCAGCCAAGATGACAGAGGCTATGGCTACACCTTC
-	TRBJ1-1	-	TRBV3-1/TRBV3-2	CASSQDSSIDTEAFF	TGTGCCAGCAGCCAAGACTCGAGCATAGACACTGAAGCTTTCTTT
-	TRBJ2-3	once	TRBV6-2/TRBV6-3	CASSYSTGRGADTQYF	TGTGCCAGCAGTTACTCGACAGGGCGCGGGGCAGATACGCAGTATTTT
TRBD2	TRBJ2-3	-	TRBV29-1	CSVSRVRTSGRVPDTQYF	TGCAGCGTTTCTAGGGTCAGGACTAGCGGGAGAGTACCAGATACGCAGTATTTT
TRBD1	TRBJ2-7	-	TRBV19	CATQMTGGIYEQYF	TGTGCCACTCAGATGACAGGGGGAATTTACGAGCAGTACTTC
-	TRBJ1-1	-	TRBV11-2	CASSLARNTEAFF	TGTGCCAGCAGCTTAGCCAGGAACACTGAAGCTTTCTTT
TRBD1	TRBJ1-1	-	TRBV5-1	CASSQTGTGLNTEAFF	TGCGCCAGCAGCCAAACAGGGACAGGCCTGAACACTGAAGCTTTCTTT
TRBD1	TRBJ1-5	-	TRBV20-1	CSASPGTGLDQPQHF	TGCAGTGCTAGTCCCGGGACAGGGCTCGATCAGCCCCAGCATTTT
-	TRBJ1-3	-	TRBV6-5	CASSYSKAAGNTIYF	TGTGCCAGCAGTTACTCGAAGGCGGCCGGAAACACCATATATTTT
TRBD1	TRBJ1-1	-	TRBV10-3	CAISENPIQGADTEAFF	TGTGCCATCAGTGAGAACCCGATTCAGGGGGCGGACACTGAAGCTTTCTTT
-	TRBJ1-1	few	TRBV6-5	CASSYSRRGNTEAFF	TGTGCCAGCAGTTACTCGAGGAGGGGGAACACTGAAGCTTTCTTT
TRBD2	TRBJ2-2	-	TRBV7-2	CASSGTSGRATGELFF	TGTGCCAGCAGCGGGACTAGCGGGAGGGCCACCGGGGAGCTGTTTTTT
-	TRBJ1-6	-	TRBV25-1	CASSGYGDYNSPLHF	TGTGCCAGCAGTGGATACGGGGACTATAATTCACCCCTCCACTTT
TRBD1	TRBJ2-7	-	TRBV6-5	CASSKDRLEQYF	TGTGCCAGCAGTAAGGACAGGCTCGAGCAGTACTTC
TRBD1	TRBJ2-1	-	TRBV4-2	CASSQGQGSNEQFF	TGTGCCAGCAGCCAAGGACAGGGGTCTAATGAGCAGTTCTTC
TRBD2	TRBJ2-7	-	TRBV3-1/TRBV3-2	CASSQGILAGRDRSYEQYF	TGTGCCAGCAGCCAAGGAATCCTAGCGGGACGTGATAGATCCTACGAGCAGTACTTC
TRBD1	TRBJ1-5	-	TRBV27	CASSWGQGGQPQHF	TGTGCCAGCAGTTGGGGACAGGGCGGTCAGCCCCAGCATTTT
-	TRBJ1-5	-	TRBV5-3	CARSAIAGNQPQHF	TGTGCCAGAAGCGCGATAGCTGGCAATCAGCCCCAGCATTTT
TRBD2	TRBJ2-1	-	TRBV5-5	CASSLGLAGGRSSYNEQFF	TGTGCCAGCAGCCTGGGACTAGCGGGGGGGAGAAGCTCCTACAATGAGCAGTTCTTC
-	TRBJ2-7	-	TRBV7-2	CASSYSGTYEQYF	TGTGCCAGCAGCTATAGCGGTACCTACGAGCAGTACTTC
TRBD2	TRBJ2-7	-	TRBV7-9	CASSSPLDLVAGTYEQYF	TGTGCCAGCAGCTCCCCCCTCGATCTAGTAGCGGGGACCTACGAGCAGTACTTC
-	TRBJ2-7	-	TRBV28	CATLPTGVSYEQYF	TGTGCCACCCTACCCACAGGCGTTTCCTACGAGCAGTACTTC
-	TRBJ2-7	-	TRBV7-2	CASSYRTGDYEQYF	TGTGCCAGCAGCTATAGAACAGGTGACTACGAGCAGTACTTC
TRBD1	TRBJ2-7	-	TRBV6-5	CASSRQGQTYEQYF	TGTGCCAGCAGTAGACAGGGGCAAACCTACGAGCAGTACTTC
TRBD2	TRBJ2-1	once	TRBV18	CASSTYVTSGKRYEQFF	TGTGCCAGCTCAACTTACGTGACTAGCGGGAAACGGTATGAGCAGTTCTTC
-	TRBJ1-6	-	TRBV13	CASSSRGSSYNSPLHF	TGTGCCAGCAGCAGCAGGGGCAGCTCCTATAATTCACCCCTCCACTTT
-	TRBJ1-5	-	TRBV30	CATTQGRNQPQHF	TGTGCCACGACACAGGGTCGCAATCAGCCCCAGCATTTT
-	TRBJ1-1	-	TRBV7-9	CASSLERVEAFF	TGTGCCAGCAGCTTAGAGAGGGTAGAAGCTTTCTTT
TRBD2	TRBJ2-5	once	TRBV5-1	CASSSPSGAQETQYF	TGCGCCAGCAGCTCCCCTAGCGGGGCCCAAGAGACCCAGTACTTC
TRBD1	TRBJ2-2	-	TRBV14	CASSLYRGPTGELFF	TGTGCCAGCAGCCTCTACAGGGGACCGACCGGGGAGCTGTTTTTT
-	TRBJ2-3	-	TRBV7-3	CASSLTSGVGAQYF	TGTGCCAGCAGCTTAACCTCGGGGGTTGGCGCGCAGTATTTT
-	TRBJ2-1	-	TRBV25-1	CASSTRMGPPYNEQFF	TGTGCCAGCAGTACTAGAATGGGTCCTCCCTACAATGAGCAGTTCTTC
-	TRBJ1-6	-	TRBV21-1	CASSLGPGQGRRGGNSPLHF	TGTGCCAGCAGCCTAGGACCGGGACAGGGGCGAAGGGGGGGAAATTCACCCCTCCACTTT
-	TRBJ1-5	once	TRBV7-2	CASSLQGTNQPQHF	TGTGCCAGCAGCTTACAGGGAACCAATCAGCCCCAGCATTTT
TRBD2	TRBJ2-1	-	TRBV6-1	CASSEAASGGAWNEQFF	TGTGCCAGCAGTGAAGCGGCTAGCGGGGGGGCTTGGAATGAGCAGTTCTTC
-	TRBJ2-4	-	TRBV18	CASSPDPRSIQYF	TGTGCCAGCTCACCAGACCCACGGAGCATTCAGTACTTC
TRBD2	TRBJ2-5	-	TRBV5-4	CASSAGPAGGQETQYF	TGTGCCAGCAGCGCGGGACCAGCGGGGGGGCAAGAGACCCAGTACTTC
TRBD1	TRBJ1-1	once	TRBV11-2	CASSLDRGDTEAFF	TGTGCCAGCAGCTTAGACAGGGGGGACACTGAAGCTTTCTTT
TRBD2	TRBJ2-5	-	TRBV2	CASMSGGQETQYF	TGTGCCAGCATGAGCGGGGGTCAAGAGACCCAGTACTTC
-	TRBJ1-5	-	TRBV5-8	CASSLGQYQYSNQPQHF	TGTGCCAGCAGCTTGGGGCAGTACCAATATAGCAATCAGCCCCAGCATTTT
TRBD1	TRBJ2-2	-	TRBV13	CASSSRDRDSTGELFF	TGTGCCAGCAGCAGCCGGGACAGGGATAGCACCGGGGAGCTGTTTTTT
-	TRBJ2-7	-	TRBV11-2	CASSLRQIYEQYF	TGTGCCAGCAGCTTGAGACAGATCTACGAGCAGTACTTC
TRBD2	TRBJ2-1	-	TRBV3-1/TRBV3-2	CASSPRGGVYNEQFF	TGTGCCAGCAGCCCCCGCGGGGGGGTTTACAATGAGCAGTTCTTC
TRBD1	TRBJ1-1	-	TRBV5-5	CASSLDRGTEAFF	TGTGCCAGCAGCTTGGACAGGGGCACTGAAGCTTTCTTT
TRBD2	TRBJ2-1	-	TRBV27	CASTSPGLYNEQFF	TGTGCCAGCACATCACCGGGACTATACAATGAGCAGTTCTTC
-	TRBJ1-5	few	TRBV9	CASSVDTEYSNQPQHF	TGTGCCAGCAGCGTAGATACGGAGTATAGCAATCAGCCCCAGCATTTT
TRBD1	TRBJ2-7	-	TRBV18	CASSQGQANSYEQYF	TGTGCCAGCTCCCAGGGACAGGCGAACTCCTACGAGCAGTACTTC
TRBD1	TRBJ1-5	few	TRBV19	CATQGDSGINQPQHF	TGTGCCACCCAAGGGGACAGTGGGATCAATCAGCCCCAGCATTTT
TRBD1	TRBJ1-2	-	TRBV4-1	CASSQDGDRGPGYTF	TGCGCCAGCAGCCAAGATGGGGACAGGGGGCCTGGCTACACCTTC
-	TRBJ2-4	-	TRBV23-1	CASSLDRPPLLFGKNIQYF	TGCGCCAGCAGTCTGGACAGACCTCCCCTGCTCTTTGGCAAAAACATTCAGTACTTC
-	TRBJ2-7	-	TRBV28	CASTTPLAPKFSYEQYF	TGTGCCAGCACCACCCCTCTAGCGCCTAAATTCTCCTACGAGCAGTACTTC
-	TRBJ2-5	once	TRBV27	CASSSLGSGEETQYF	TGTGCCAGCAGTTCACTCGGATCGGGGGAAGAGACCCAGTACTTC
-	TRBJ1-1	few	TRBV2	CASRETANTEAFF	TGTGCCAGCAGGGAGACTGCGAACACTGAAGCTTTCTTT
TRBD2	TRBJ2-3	-	TRBV28	CASSIGAGATDTQYF	TGTGCCAGCAGTATAGGAGCGGGGGCCACAGATACGCAGTATTTT
-	TRBJ1-3	few	TRBV7-2	CASSTAGSGNTIYF	TGTGCCAGCAGCACCGCAGGGTCTGGAAACACCATATATTTT
-	TRBJ2-1	-	TRBV12-3/TRBV12-4	CASAQSNEQFF	TGTGCCAGCGCACAGAGCAATGAGCAGTTCTTC
TRBD1	TRBJ2-2	-	TRBV5-1	CASSNRDRGDTGELFF	TGCGCCAGCAGTAACCGGGACAGGGGGGACACCGGGGAGCTGTTTTTT